The 8 T cell receptor beta chains given below trace back to one sample, sequenced in a study of blood T cell repertoires in COVID-19. TCRdb's copy holds only in-frame clones and misses some; the assay was immunoSEQ multiplex PCR. The profile shows approximately 310,000 clones, around 87% of them singletons. Sequences were obtained from peripheral blood. These receptors were taken from a woman in her fifties or sixties who had recovered from COVID-19.

This clone appeared a single time. For the CDR3, the DNA is TGTGCCAGTAGTGTGGACAGCACTGGGGCCAACGTCCTGACTTTC. It yields the protein CASSVDSTGANVLTF. The chain couples TRBV19 to TRBJ2-6; D is perhaps TRBD1 (6 bases). Germline V lookup: CDR1 LNHDA, CDR2 SQIVND (reference sequence). With 5 bases removed from V and 2 bases from J, the gap between germline ends came to 10 bases. The length of the CDR3 is 15 residues.

This clone was detected a few times. This CDR3 is also generated by other DNA sequences in the sample. The rearrangement links TRBV7-2 to TRBJ1-1, with D uncertain. V gave up 1 base and J gave up 4 bases, with 10 bases separating them. The germline gives CDR1 SGHTA, CDR2 FQGNSA. The CDR3 consists of 14 residues. The CDR3 bases are TGTGCCAGCAGCTTAGGGGGAGGCTCCACTGAAGCTTTCTTT. Its translation: CASSLGGGSTEAFF. The full variable domain, completed using reference TRBV7-2 and TRBJ1-1, is GAGVSQSPSNKVTEKGKDVELRCDPISGHTALYWYRQSLGQGLEFLIYFQGNSAPDKSGLPSDRFSAERTGGSVSTLTIQRTQQEDSAVYLCASSLGGGSTEAFFGQGTRLTVV.

V is TRBV30 and J is TRBJ1-1; a weak D match, TRBD1 (6 bases). The CDR3 has 14 residues. V was shortened by 3 bases and J by 1 base, with 12 bases between the two germline ends. Germline assignment: CDR1 GTSNPN and CDR2 SVGIG (reference sequence). CDR3 amino acids: CAWRGGTSNTEAFF. DNA for the CDR3: TGTGCCTGGAGGGGTGGGACATCGAACACTGAAGCTTTCTTT.

This rearrangement joins TRBV29-1 to TRBJ2-1, with 11 bases lining up with TRBD2. The ends lost 5 bases at V and 3 bases at J; junction bases unmatched: 3. CDR1 SQVTM and CDR2 ANQGSEA come from the germline V gene. The CDR3 runs to 14 residues. Here the CDR3 reads CSVLAGGGYNEQFF. The CDR3 region has the DNA TGCAGCGTTCTAGCGGGAGGAGGCTACAATGAGCAGTTCTTC.

The rearrangement links TRBV5-1 to TRBJ1-4, with a tentative D call TRBD1 (5 bases). CDR1 is SGHRS, CDR2 YFSETQ, per germline. V shed 3 bases and J shed 8 bases, with 17 bases lying between them. There are 15 residues in the CDR3. CDR3 DNA sequence: TGCGCCAGCAGCTCGACAGACTCCCAAAGGGAAAAACTGTTTTTT. Its protein is CASSSTDSQREKLFF.

The gene calls are TRBV9 and TRBJ2-3; 7 bases are shared with TRBD2. This CDR3 is built from 17 residues. V lost 0 bases to trimming and J lost 0 bases; unmatched junction nucleotides: 7. In germline, CDR1 is SGDLS, CDR2 YYNGEE. CDR3 loop: CASSVGGGPISTDTQYF. CDR3 sequence (DNA): TGTGCCAGCAGCGTAGGCGGGGGTCCTATTAGCACAGATACGCAGTATTTT.

The V gene is TRBV4-1, the J gene TRBJ2-7; 9 bases agree with TRBD2. Per germline, CDR1 MGHRA and CDR2 YSYEKL. The CDR3 has 17 residues. Losses at the gene ends were 0 bases for V and 2 bases for J; bases not matched to a gene: 8. In DNA form, the CDR3 reads TGCGCCAGCAGCCAAGAGGACCGACTAGCGGCCCCCTACGAGCAGTACTTC. This sequence encodes CASSQEDRLAAPYEQYF.

The chain uses TRBV27 and TRBJ2-3; 11 bases map to TRBD2. Per germline, CDR1 MNHEY and CDR2 SMNVEV (reference sequence). The CDR3 consists of 16 residues. Trimming took 5 bases from V and 3 from J; bases not matched to a gene: 7. The CDR3 nucleotides are TGTGCCAGCAGTACGGGACTAGCGGTTGGAACAGATACGCAGTATTTT. This encodes CASSTGLAVGTDTQYF.